This T cell receptor beta chain was profiled in a study of shared clonotypes between healthy human individuals. Whole-study results and caveats: Incompleteness in sorted-subset sequencing, despite large depth, was shown by rarefaction. Compared with memory subsets, naive subsets generally had larger estimated richness. Generation probabilities were higher for clonotypes shared across all four sorted-subset donors than for unshared ones. Represented diversity (both genetic and exposure-history) was limited by the small number of donors.

Concerning this clone: Its antigen is currently unknown.

The CDR3 has 14 amino acids. V was pared by 7 bases and J by 7 bases, with 7 bases of the junction left unmatched. Germline V lookup: CDR1 WSHSY, CDR2 SAAADI. Assay: immunoSEQ multiplex PCR; the TCRdb copy retains only in-frame clones and omits some. This sample has hundreds of thousands of clones; under 80% occur once, and the top ten carry over 1.5%. This chain connects TRBV10-2 to TRBJ1-1, with 12 bases identical to TRBD1. Sequences were obtained from memory CD4+ T cells sorted from blood. Specified subset: CD45RA-negative fraction. The TCR was taken from a woman aged 30 to 39 in good health. The CDR3 DNA reads as TGCGCCAGCATGGCCGGGACAGGGGGCGGTGAAGCTTTCTTT. Protein product: CASMAGTGGGEAFF.